Shown below are 7 T cell receptor beta chains from a single sample sequenced in a study of control samples from healthy donors and cancer patients. Assay used: immunoSEQ multiplex PCR; TCRdb lists only in-frame clones, some missing. The sample holds approximately 120,000 clones, more than 85% seen once. The specimen sequenced was blood. Receptor source: a woman aged 50 to 60 in good health.

The chain joins TRBV3-1 (or the pseudogene TRBV3-2) to TRBJ1-2, with 7 nucleotides matching TRBD1. Germline V gene lookup returns CDR1 LGHDT and CDR2 YNNKEL (reference sequence). There are 18 residues in the CDR3. V was clipped by 0 bases and J by 0 bases; unmatched bases: 10. CDR3 sequence: CASSQDLWDSRANYGYTF. CDR3 DNA: TGTGCCAGCAGCCAAGATCTCTGGGACAGCAGAGCTAACTATGGCTACACCTTC.

This clone was seen a handful of times. This chain links TRBV5-6 with TRBJ1-6; perhaps TRBD1 as D (5 bases). Trimming pared 2 bases from V and 11 bases from J, leaving 14 bases between. CDR1 is SGHDT and CDR2 is YYEEEE in the germline V gene. The CDR3 has 14 residues. CDR3 sequence: CASSFGAGQAPLHF. The CDR3, as DNA: TGTGCCAGCAGCTTCGGGGCAGGGCAGGCACCCCTCCACTTT.

As DNA, the CDR3 is TGTGCCAGCCGATATAACTATGGCTACACCTTC. Amino acids: CASRYNYGYTF. The V and J genes are TRBV12-3 or TRBV12-4 and TRBJ1-2; D is unresolved. The CDR3 consists of 11 residues. V was clipped by 8 bases and J by 1 base, with 5 bases between them.

This rearrangement joins TRBV18 to TRBJ2-5, with TRBD1 identical over 10 bases. The J segment lost 5 bases and the V segment lost 2 bases, leaving 14 bases of the junction unmatched. Germline-derived CDR1 and CDR2 are KGHSH and LQKENI. This CDR3 has 18 amino acids. The CDR3: CASSPDRGRQYAKETQYF. Written as DNA, the CDR3 is TGTGCCAGCTCACCAGACAGGGGGCGTCAGTACGCGAAGGAGACCCAGTACTTC.

This chain connects TRBV15 to TRBJ1-6, with D possibly being TRBD1 (6 bases). Germline CDR1 reads LNHNV; CDR2 reads YYDKDF (reference sequence). CDR3 length equals 18 residues. Trimming pared 0 bases from V and 9 bases from J, leaving 21 bases between. CDR3 bases: TGTGCCACCAGCAGAGATTCTAGCAGGGGCACTCCCCTTTCACCCCTCCACTTT. Residues: CATSRDSSRGTPLSPLHF.

The chain has TRBV21-1 and TRBJ2-4; the table's D gene call, TRBD1, was not cross checked with the DNA. TRBV21-1 is described as a pseudogene. This CDR3 contains 19 residues. In DNA, the CDR3 is TGTGCCAGCTGGGAACGGGACAGTGAGGGTGAGAGCCAGGGAAACATTCAGTACTTC. Encoded protein: CASWERDSEGESQGNIQYF.

This chain connects TRBV30 to TRBJ1-1, with D perhaps TRBD1 (5 bases). The V end was cut by 5 bases, the J end by 11 bases, with 15 bases between. Germline V CDR1 and CDR2: GTSNPN, SVGIG (reference sequence). The CDR3 sequence is 11 residues long. The CDR3 loop reads CAWGTGDEAFF. The DNA of the CDR3 is TGTGCCTGGGGGACCGGCGATGAGGCTTTCTTT.